Listed below are T cell receptor beta chains from one sample, sequenced in a study of shared clonotypes between healthy human individuals. Sequenced by immunoSEQ multiplex PCR; TCRdb stores in-frame clones only, minus some. The repertoire holds about 670,000 clones, with about two thirds as singletons. The material sequenced was memory CD4+ T cells sorted from blood. These receptors were collected from a woman aged 30 to 39 in good health. The CDR3 runs from the conserved cysteine through the conserved F or W.

j_call | v_call | cdr3_aa
TRBJ2-5 | TRBV5-6 | CASSLEPVNQETQYF
TRBJ1-2 | TRBV18 | CASSPSGQDVYGYTF
TRBJ2-1 | TRBV30 | CALGWNEQFF
TRBJ1-5 | TRBV19 | CASSITAGDNQPQHF
TRBJ1-1 | TRBV18 | CASSRERAEAFF
TRBJ2-2 | TRBV9 | CASSTRRGRRDTGELFF
TRBJ2-7 | TRBV5-1 | CASSLAGTAGEQYF
TRBJ2-1 | TRBV6-1 | CASSDRTGLAGVSYNEQFF
TRBJ1-3 | TRBV11-2 | CASSLSSGTVSGNTIYF
TRBJ1-5 | TRBV11-2 | CASSLEAGPRQPQHF
TRBJ2-3 | TRBV5-1 | CASSLDGSTDTQYF
TRBJ2-3 | TRBV7-9 | CASSFEAGGSDTQYF
TRBJ2-2 | TRBV5-1 | CASSLQENTGELFF
TRBJ2-3 | TRBV2 | CASREYADTQYF
TRBJ1-4 | TRBV30 | CAWSVPGTTLKKLFF
TRBJ2-1 | TRBV4-2 | CASSSGLAYNEQFF
TRBJ2-3 | TRBV19 | CASSIPSGNTDTQYF
TRBJ2-7 | TRBV20-1 | CSAIGLLEQYF
TRBJ2-1 | TRBV28 | CASSKTGGSYNEQFF
TRBJ2-1 | TRBV5-1 | CASSWTSGLNNEQFF
TRBJ1-5 | TRBV28 | CASSFGGSQPQHF
TRBJ2-5 | TRBV28 | CASSPQGAWFRETQYF
TRBJ2-1 | TRBV6-5 | CASTADLGEQFF
TRBJ1-4 | TRBV25-1 | CASSVHRGSTNEKLFF
TRBJ2-7 | TRBV5-1 | CASSPDPVSFYEQYF
TRBJ2-3 | TRBV9 | CASSVAPGPPGDTQYF
TRBJ2-3 | TRBV25-1 | CASSESGLAGAYRDTQYF
TRBJ2-6 | TRBV16 | CASSQLVDSGANVLTF
TRBJ2-7 | TRBV7-2 | CASSSATRGDEQYF
TRBJ1-6 | TRBV9 | CASAGQPNSPLHF
TRBJ2-2 | TRBV5-1 | CASSLSMGAYTGELFF
TRBJ1-3 | TRBV7-2 | CASSSRISGNTIYF
TRBJ1-4 | TRBV28 | CASSDRVTNEKLFF
TRBJ2-5 | TRBV19 | CASSTLLGRETQYF
TRBJ1-3 | TRBV28 | CASSLYKGASGNTIYF
TRBJ1-3 | TRBV15 | CATTGGPGRGNTIYF
TRBJ2-7 | TRBV28 | CASLNSQGIEEQYF
TRBJ2-3 | TRBV25-1 | CASRGGAVASTDTQYF
TRBJ1-5 | TRBV19 | CASRTPGTGDQPQHF
TRBJ2-1 | TRBV10-3 | CAISEQNRGNEQFF
TRBJ2-7 | TRBV5-1 | CASSLLAGANEQYF
TRBJ2-1 | TRBV5-1 | CASSLGRTNEQFF
TRBJ1-3 | TRBV5-1 | CASSLGSLSGNTIYF
TRBJ2-7 | TRBV6-5 | CASQGRVGGWYEQYF
TRBJ2-1 | TRBV5-6 | CASSRLVRDYNEQFF
TRBJ2-1 | TRBV29-1 | CSVPRTRLNEQFF
TRBJ2-2 | TRBV9 | CASSVAGGTGELFF
TRBJ1-4 | TRBV2 | CASILGSTNEKLFF
TRBJ1-3 | TRBV28 | CASTGQGSGNTIYF
TRBJ2-1 | TRBV7-2 | CASSPGALSQFF
TRBJ2-4 | TRBV18 | CASSPAGAGKNIQYF
TRBJ1-3 | TRBV9 | CASSVDPQSSGNTIYF
TRBJ1-3 | TRBV9 | CASSVAFDSGNTIYF
TRBJ2-4 | TRBV21-1 | CASSNFGELEYF
TRBJ2-1 | TRBV5-1 | CASSLDTSSYNEQFF
TRBJ1-5 | TRBV7-9 | CASSTGIGTNQPQHF
TRBJ2-2 | TRBV7-9 | CASSWTTGELFF